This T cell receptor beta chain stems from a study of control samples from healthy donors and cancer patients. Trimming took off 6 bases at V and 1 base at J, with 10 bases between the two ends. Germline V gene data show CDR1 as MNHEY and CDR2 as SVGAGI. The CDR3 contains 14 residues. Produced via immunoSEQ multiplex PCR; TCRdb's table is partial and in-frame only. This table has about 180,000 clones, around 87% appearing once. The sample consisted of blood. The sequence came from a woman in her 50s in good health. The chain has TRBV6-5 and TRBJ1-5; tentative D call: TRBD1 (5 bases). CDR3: CASRQEASNQPQHF. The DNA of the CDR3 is TGTGCCAGCAGACAGGAGGCGAGCAATCAGCCCCAGCATTTT.